One sample yielded the 11 T cell receptor beta chains listed below, sequenced in a study of blood T cell repertoires in COVID-19. This table comes from immunoSEQ multiplex PCR, and its TCRdb copy is limited to in-frame clones, with some not included. The sample has under 300,000 clones, 84% seen once. Sequencing was performed on peripheral blood. These receptors all stem from a man in his fifties with acute or convalescent COVID-19.

The J gene is TRBJ1-2, the V gene TRBV30; D call uncertain. Trimming cost V 2 bases and J 9 bases, with 22 bases left between them. The V gene's germline CDR1 is GTSNPN and CDR2 SVGIG (reference sequence). This CDR3 comprises 15 residues. The CDR3 DNA reads TGTGCCTGGAGTCTTGGGGAGGGCGCTATAAGGCGCTACACCTTC. Its protein product is CAWSLGEGAIRRYTF.

This sequence joins TRBV6-5 and TRBJ2-7, with 9 bases matching TRBD1. The CDR3 totals 15 residues. Germline V CDR1 and CDR2: MNHEY, SVGAGI. The ends lost 0 bases at V and 5 bases at J; junction bases unmatched: 5. For the CDR3, the DNA is TGTGCCAGCAGTTACTCCGGGACAGGGATAAACGAGCAGTACTTC. Its protein product is CASSYSGTGINEQYF.

The V and J genes are TRBV11-3 and TRBJ2-3, with TRBD1 identical over 7 bases. Germline-derived CDR1 and CDR2 are SGHNT and YENEEA. The CDR3 runs to 14 residues. V gave up 3 bases and J gave up 1 base; unmatched junction bases: 1. The DNA for the CDR3 is TGTGCCAGCAGCTTTAGGGGGCGCACAGATACGCAGTATTTT. Its protein product is CASSFRGRTDTQYF. The full variable domain, completed using reference TRBV11-3 and TRBJ2-3, is EAGVVQSPRYKIIEKKQPVAFWCNPISGHNTLYWYLQNLGQGPELLIRYENEEAVDDSQLPKDRFSAERLKGVDSTLKIQPAELGDSAVYLCASSFRGRTDTQYFGPGTRLTVL.

The V call is TRBV7-9, the J call TRBJ2-7; TRBD1 aligns across 9 bases. Per the germline V gene, CDR1 is SEHNR and CDR2 is FQNEAQ (reference sequence). The trim removed 4 bases at V and 9 bases at J, leaving 10 bases unmatched. The CDR3 has 14 amino acids. CDR3 region: CASSSGTGFIRQYF. DNA of the CDR3: TGTGCCAGCAGCTCCGGGACAGGGTTTATTCGGCAGTACTTC.

The V call is TRBV21-1, the J call TRBJ2-1; the D call of TRBD2 is as the table states it, not checked on the DNA. TRBV21-1 is recorded as a pseudogene. This CDR3 is 16 amino acids long. This CDR3 is CASSKDTSGRLYEQFF. In nucleotides, the CDR3 is TGTGCCAGCAGCAAAGATACTAGCGGGAGATTGTATGAGCAGTTCTTC.

This clone has just one count. The rearrangement uses TRBV3-1 (or the pseudogene TRBV3-2) and TRBJ1-2; 8 bases are shared with TRBD1. J lost 3 bases, V lost 0 bases, and 3 bases had no gene match. This CDR3 region has 15 residues. Germline values: CDR1 LGHDT, CDR2 YNNKEL (reference sequence). The CDR3 region has the DNA TGTGCCAGCAGCCAAGAGACAGGGGATCACTATGGCTACACCTTC. Amino acids: CASSQETGDHYGYTF.

V usage is TRBV6-5 and J usage is TRBJ2-3; 9 nucleotides align to TRBD2. The junction had 9 bases not matched to a gene; V was cut back by 6 bases and J by 5 bases. The CDR3 has 15 residues. Germline V gene data show CDR1 as MNHEY and CDR2 as SVGAGI. The DNA of the CDR3 is TGTGCCAGCAGCGTGTCTAGCGGGGTGAGAGATACGCAGTATTTT. This codes for CASSVSSGVRDTQYF.

This clone was found a few times. Other DNA sequences of this sample code for an identical CDR3. The chain recombines TRBV9 with TRBJ1-1, with 8 bases aligning to TRBD1. The CDR3 has 14 amino acids. V gave up 2 bases and J gave up 5 bases; unmatched junction bases: 5. Germline V gene sequence: CDR1 SGDLS, CDR2 YYNGEE. The CDR3 bases are TGTGCCAGCAGCGTCGACAGGGGTAATACTGAAGCTTTCTTT. Translating gives CASSVDRGNTEAFF.

The rearrangement links TRBV28 to TRBJ1-5; D possibly corresponds to TRBD1 (5 bases). Germline CDR1 and CDR2: MDHEN and SYDVKM. The V gene lost 5 bases and the J gene lost 3 bases, with 14 bases spanning the gap. The CDR3 spans 15 residues. The CDR3, as DNA: TGTGCCAGCAGTCCTCGTGGGGCAGTCAATCAGCCCCAGCATTTT. This gives the protein CASSPRGAVNQPQHF.

The rearrangement uses TRBV10-3 and TRBJ1-3, with 8 nucleotides matching TRBD1. This CDR3 is built from 16 residues. V lost 3 bases, J lost 4 bases, and 8 bases stayed unmatched. Germline CDR1 reads ENHRY; CDR2 reads SYGVKD. The CDR3 region is CAISDPTGARGNTIYF. CDR3 in DNA: TGTGCCATCAGTGACCCGACAGGGGCGAGGGGAAACACCATATATTTT.

V usage is TRBV4-2 and J usage is TRBJ2-2; TRBD1 matches 8 bases. CDR1 and CDR2 (germline): LGHNA, YNFKEQ. J gave up 0 bases and V 1 base, and 1 base lay outside the gene matches. The CDR3 has 16 amino acids. The CDR3 here is CASSQGQGPNTGELFF. In DNA, the CDR3 is TGTGCCAGCAGCCAAGGACAGGGGCCGAACACCGGGGAGCTGTTTTTT.